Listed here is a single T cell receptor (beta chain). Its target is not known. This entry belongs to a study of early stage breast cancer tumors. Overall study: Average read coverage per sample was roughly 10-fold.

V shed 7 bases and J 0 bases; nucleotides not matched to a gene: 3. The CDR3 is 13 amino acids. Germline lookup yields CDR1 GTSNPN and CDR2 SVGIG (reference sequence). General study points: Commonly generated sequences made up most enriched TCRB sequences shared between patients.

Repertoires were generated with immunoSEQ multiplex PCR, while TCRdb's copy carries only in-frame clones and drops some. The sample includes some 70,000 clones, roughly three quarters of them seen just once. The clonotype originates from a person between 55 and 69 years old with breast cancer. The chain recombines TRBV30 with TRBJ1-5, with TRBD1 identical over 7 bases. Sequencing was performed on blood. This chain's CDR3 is CAFTGDSNQPQHF. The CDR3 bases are TGTGCCTTCACAGGGGATAGCAATCAGCCCCAGCATTTT.